The 30 T cell receptor beta chains given below trace back to one sample, sequenced in a study of blood T cell repertoires in COVID-19. Clones were sequenced by immunoSEQ multiplex PCR, and TCRdb holds only the in-frame ones, with some missing. Of about 37,000 clones listed, 89% are singletons. Sequencing used peripheral blood. The source is a human donor in a cohort sampled during active COVID-19.

The V gene is TRBV6-6, the J gene TRBJ1-5, with 10 bases lining up with TRBD1. This CDR3 comprises 14 residues. Germline CDR1 and CDR2: MNHNY and SVGAGI (reference sequence). The V segment lost 10 bases and the J segment 4 bases; nucleotides outside the gene matches: 7. In DNA form, the CDR3 reads TGTGCCACTACCGGGACAGGGGAAAATCAGCCCCAGCATTTT. It encodes CATTGTGENQPQHF.

This rearrangement joins TRBV28 to TRBJ1-4, with 8 bases lining up with TRBD1. From germline, CDR1 is MDHEN and CDR2 SYDVKM. This CDR3 has 15 amino acids. After removal of 7 bases from V and 5 bases from J, the junction contained 9 bases not matched to a gene. In nucleotides, the CDR3 is TGTGCCAGCACCCCCCAGGGGGCGCCGAATGAAAAACTGTTTTTT. Translated: CASTPQGAPNEKLFF.

This sequence joins TRBV3-1 (or the pseudogene TRBV3-2) and TRBJ2-3, with a weak D call TRBD2 (5 bases). CDR1 is LGHDT and CDR2 is YNNKEL in the germline V gene (reference sequence). The CDR3 runs to 15 residues. Trimming took off 1 base at V and 2 bases at J, with 10 bases between the two ends. The chain's CDR3 is CASSQGETLTDTQYF. DNA of the CDR3: TGTGCCAGCAGCCAAGGGGAGACTCTCACAGATACGCAGTATTTT.

The V call is TRBV7-2, the J call TRBJ1-2, with 8 bases matching TRBD1. CDR3 length: 14 residues. Germline trimming cut 1 base from V and 7 bases from J; bases unmatched to any gene: 5. From germline, CDR1 is SGHTA and CDR2 FQGNSA. The chain's CDR3 is CASSLDGQGAGYTF. The CDR3 region has the DNA TGTGCCAGCAGCTTAGATGGGCAGGGGGCTGGCTACACCTTC.

The chain couples TRBV18 to TRBJ1-2, with 7 bases lining up with TRBD1. Germline V gene lookup returns CDR1 KGHSH and CDR2 LQKENI. The V gene end was trimmed by 8 bases and the J gene end by 1 base; junction bases not matched to a gene: 7. CDR3 size: 14 residues. The CDR3 DNA reads as TGTGCCAGCAGCCTGGGACAGCTTAACTATGGCTACACCTTC. This sequence encodes CASSLGQLNYGYTF. Using reference TRBV18 and TRBJ1-2 for the parts outside the CDR3, the full variable domain is NAGVMQNPRHLVRRRGQEARLRCSPMKGHSHVYWYRQLPEEGLKFMVYLQKENIIDESGMPKERFSAEFPKEGPSILRIQQVVRGDSAAYFCASSLGQLNYGYTFGSGTRLTVV.

In this sample, this clone turned up once. The chain carries TRBV5-4 and TRBJ2-3; 13 bases fit TRBD2. Looked up from germline, CDR1 is SGHNT and CDR2 is YYREEE (reference sequence). This CDR3 has 16 residues. Trimming removed 2 bases from V and 1 base from J; junction bases left unmatched: 1. CDR3 sequence: CASSFGLAGGTDTQYF. The CDR3 region has the DNA TGTGCCAGCAGCTTCGGACTAGCGGGGGGCACAGATACGCAGTATTTT.

The V gene is TRBV30, the J gene TRBJ2-5; TRBD1 matches 7 bases. This CDR3 region has 13 residues. J gave up 5 bases and V 5 bases, and 8 bases lay outside the gene matches. Germline V gives CDR1 GTSNPN, CDR2 SVGIG (reference sequence). The CDR3, as DNA: TGTGCCTGGGATCCGGGACAGAGGGAGACCCAGTACTTC. Translated: CAWDPGQRETQYF.

This sequence joins TRBV18 and TRBJ1-4; 8 bases line up with TRBD1. J gave up 0 bases and V 6 bases, and 6 bases lay outside the gene matches. Germline lookup yields CDR1 KGHSH and CDR2 LQKENI. This CDR3 comprises 16 residues. This CDR3 is CASSPGTGTTNEKLFF. The CDR3 DNA is TGTGCCAGCTCCCCCGGGACAGGAACAACTAATGAAAAACTGTTTTTT.

The chain employs TRBV12-3 or TRBV12-4 and TRBJ2-5, with D perhaps TRBD1 (6 bases). The CDR3 is 12 amino acids. V lost 6 bases and J 4 bases, leaving 9 bases between the germline ends. For the CDR3, the DNA is TGTGCCAGCAGCAGGGGAATAGAGACCCAGTACTTC. The encoded protein is CASSRGIETQYF.

V and J are TRBV3-1 (or the pseudogene TRBV3-2) and TRBJ2-5; D uncertain. The CDR3 is 15 residues long. Trimming stripped 0 bases from V and 5 bases from J, with 13 bases between. Per the germline V gene, CDR1 is LGHDT and CDR2 is YNNKEL (reference sequence). This chain's CDR3 is CASSQEFLTYETQYF. The CDR3 DNA is TGTGCCAGCAGCCAAGAATTTTTGACTTACGAGACCCAGTACTTC.

The chain uses TRBV7-2 and TRBJ1-4; unclear D gene. CDR1 and CDR2 from the germline V gene are SGHTA and FQGNSA. This CDR3 has 14 residues. V gave up 3 bases and J gave up 2 bases, with 7 bases separating them. The CDR3 region is CASSFGQTNEKLFF. The CDR3 region has the DNA TGTGCCAGCAGCTTTGGGCAGACTAATGAAAAACTGTTTTTT.

The rearrangement links TRBV11-2 to TRBJ2-5; 7 nucleotides agree with TRBD1. The germline V gene encodes CDR1 SGHAT and CDR2 FQNNGV. The CDR3 is made up of 14 amino acids. With V trimmed by 1 base and J by 4 bases, 3 bases remained unmatched. The CDR3 reads CASSLAGGVETQYF. The CDR3 DNA reads TGTGCCAGCAGCTTAGCAGGGGGTGTAGAGACCCAGTACTTC.

This chain links TRBV7-8 with TRBJ2-7, with 7 nucleotides matching TRBD1. The ends lost 6 bases at V and 7 bases at J; junction bases unmatched: 9. CDR1 and CDR2 from the germline V gene are SGHVS and FQNEAQ. The CDR3 runs to 13 residues. As DNA, the CDR3 is TGTGCCAGCAGTATCGACAGGGTGAAGGAGCAGTACTTC. Amino acid sequence: CASSIDRVKEQYF.

V and J are TRBV18 and TRBJ2-1, with 10 bases aligning to TRBD2. Trimming took 3 bases from V and 9 from J; bases not matched to a gene: 11. The CDR3 has 16 residues. From germline, CDR1 is KGHSH and CDR2 LQKENI. The CDR3 DNA sequence: TGTGCCAGCTCACCGGGGCTAGCGGGAGTCAACGGTGAGCAGTTCTTC. Its protein is CASSPGLAGVNGEQFF.

V gene TRBV20-1 combines with J gene TRBJ2-4; no clear D gene. Germline V gene data show CDR1 as DFQATT and CDR2 as SNEGSKA (reference sequence). The CDR3 has 13 residues. V gave up 3 bases and J gave up 0 bases, with 6 bases separating them. DNA of the CDR3: TGCAGTGCTAGTCAGGTAGCCAAAAACATTCAGTACTTC. Translating it yields CSASQVAKNIQYF.

The chain has TRBV1 and TRBJ1-6; the table's D call TRBD1 went unverified against the DNA. TRBV1 is recorded as a pseudogene. The CDR3 covers 19 residues. CDR3 sequence: CTSSQPRDRARSYNSPLHF. Written as DNA, the CDR3 is TGCACCAGCAGCCAACCCCGGGACAGGGCCCGCTCCTATAATTCACCCCTCCACTTT.

The genes are TRBV5-5 and TRBJ2-7, with a weak D call TRBD2 (6 bases). V was cut by 6 bases and J by 4 bases, with 11 bases left in between. The CDR3 has 12 amino acids. Germline V gives CDR1 SGHKS, CDR2 YYEKEE (reference sequence). The CDR3 protein is CASNSREYEQYF. The CDR3 region has the DNA TGTGCCAGCAACTCCCGGGAGTACGAGCAGTACTTC.

The chain carries TRBV19 and TRBJ1-1; a possible D gene is TRBD1 (5 bases). Looked up from germline, CDR1 is LNHDA and CDR2 is SQIVND (reference sequence). The CDR3 covers 17 residues. The V and J ends lost 2 bases and 0 bases respectively, with 16 bases between them. CDR3 residues: CASSIRGQIQMNTEAFF. DNA for the CDR3: TGTGCCAGTAGTATAAGGGGTCAGATTCAAATGAACACTGAAGCTTTCTTT.

The V gene is TRBV27, the J gene TRBJ2-7; TRBD2 matches 10 bases. This CDR3 region has 14 residues. CDR1 is MNHEY and CDR2 is SMNVEV in the germline V gene (reference sequence). J lost 0 bases, V lost 6 bases, and 2 bases had no gene match. The CDR3 nucleotides read TGTGCCAGCAGAATAGCGGGGGGCTCCTACGAGCAGTACTTC. Protein product: CASRIAGGSYEQYF.

J is TRBJ1-3 and V is TRBV7-9; 10 bases map to TRBD1. CDR3 length: 14 residues. The germline V gene has CDR1 SEHNR and CDR2 FQNEAQ (reference sequence). Trimming cost V 11 bases and J 1 base; bases outside gene matches: 5. DNA for the CDR3: TGTGCCTGGGGACAGGGGTCTTCTGGAAACACCATATATTTT. Translating it yields CAWGQGSSGNTIYF. The full variable domain, completed using reference TRBV7-9 and TRBJ1-3, is DTGVSQNPRHKITKRGQNVTFRCDPISEHNRLYWYRQTLGQGPEFLTYFQNEAQLEKSRLLSDRFSAERPKGSFSTLEIQRTEQGDSAMYLCAWGQGSSGNTIYFGEGSWLTVV.

On this clone: A read error may produce the germline difference seen at one junction end. This chain connects TRBV6-6 to TRBJ2-3; D is uncertain. CDR1 and CDR2 from the germline V gene are MNHNY and SVGAGI (reference sequence). The CDR3 length is 14 residues. CDR3 sequence: CASSYYMQDGRKYF. The CDR3 nucleotides read TGTGCCAGCAGCTACTATATGCAGGATGGTCGAAAGTATTTT.

J is TRBJ2-7 and V is TRBV6-5; D perhaps matches TRBD1 (7 bases). V lost 7 bases and J lost 6, with 10 bases in between. The CDR3 length is 11 residues. Germline CDR1 and CDR2: MNHEY and SVGAGI. This CDR3 is CASNQGGEQYF. As DNA, the CDR3 is TGTGCCAGCAACCAGGGGGGCGAGCAGTACTTC.

This chain joins TRBV18 and TRBJ2-2; the D is unclear. CDR1 is KGHSH and CDR2 is LQKENI in the germline V gene. The length of the CDR3 is 12 residues. V lost 3 bases, J lost 5 bases, and 4 bases lay in between. CDR3: CASSPRTGELFF. CDR3 bases: TGTGCCAGCTCACCGCGAACCGGGGAGCTGTTTTTT.

The chain links TRBV6-5 to TRBJ1-1, with TRBD1 identical over 10 bases. This CDR3 spans 13 amino acids. J was trimmed by 6 bases and V by 5 bases; bases with no gene match: 3. Germline loops: CDR1 MNHEY, CDR2 SVGAGI. The CDR3 protein is CASSRDRGAEAFF. Written as DNA, the CDR3 is TGTGCCAGCAGTCGGGACAGGGGCGCTGAAGCTTTCTTT.

CDR3 nucleotides: TGTGCCAGCAAGCCGGGAGGGCTTGGATCCTACGAGCAGTACTTC. The encoded protein is CASKPGGLGSYEQYF. The V gene is TRBV27, the J gene TRBJ2-7; 8 bases line up with TRBD2. CDR1 and CDR2 from the germline V gene are MNHEY and SMNVEV (reference sequence). This CDR3 has 15 residues. The V segment lost 7 bases and the J segment 1 base; nucleotides outside the gene matches: 9.

The chain carries TRBV5-1 and TRBJ1-1; maybe TRBD1 (6 bases). Germline-derived CDR1 and CDR2 are SGHRS and YFSETQ. The CDR3 spans 15 residues. V was trimmed by 4 bases and J by 1 base, leaving 14 bases between them. The CDR3: CASSPRTEGNTEAFF. CDR3 DNA: TGCGCCAGCAGCCCTCGGACAGAGGGGAACACTGAAGCTTTCTTT.

This clone was seen just once. This rearrangement joins TRBV28 to TRBJ2-5; 11 bases agree with TRBD1. V shed 5 bases and J 5 bases; nucleotides not matched to a gene: 7. The CDR3 is made up of 15 amino acids. Germline values: CDR1 MDHEN, CDR2 SYDVKM. Here the CDR3 DNA reads TGTGCCAGCAGTGCGCGGGGACAGGGGGTCGAGACCCAGTACTTC. Translation: CASSARGQGVETQYF.

This chain connects TRBV5-1 to TRBJ1-4; tentatively, D is TRBD1 (5 bases). Between the trimmed V and J ends, which lost 4 bases and 0 bases, there was a span of 13 bases. The CDR3 runs to 16 residues. The germline gives CDR1 SGHRS, CDR2 YFSETQ. CDR3 sequence: CASSGGTTTTNEKLFF. The CDR3 nucleotides are TGCGCCAGCAGCGGTGGGACTACCACAACTAATGAAAAACTGTTTTTT.

The chain joins TRBV19 to TRBJ2-3; 10 bases align to TRBD2. The CDR3 has 14 amino acids. Per germline, CDR1 LNHDA and CDR2 SQIVND (reference sequence). Trimming removed 6 bases from V and 0 bases from J; junction bases left unmatched: 0. CDR3 nucleotide sequence: TGTGCCAGTAGGACTAGCGGGAGCACAGATACGCAGTATTTT. Encoded protein: CASRTSGSTDTQYF. Full variable domain (rest looked up from reference TRBV19 and TRBJ2-3): DGGITQSPKYLFRKEGQNVTLSCEQNLNHDAMYWYRQDPGQGLRLIYYSQIVNDFQKGDIAEGYSVSREKKESFPLTVTSAQKNPTAFYLCASRTSGSTDTQYFGPGTRLTVL.

This clone was seen just once. V is TRBV24-1 and J is TRBJ2-6; a weak D match, TRBD1 (6 bases). V was pared by 9 bases and J by 0 bases, with 8 bases between. CDR3 length: 14 residues. The germline CDR1 and CDR2 sequences are KGHDR and SFDVKD. The CDR3 loop reads CATGGSSGANVLTF. CDR3 bases: TGTGCCACCGGGGGCAGCTCTGGGGCCAACGTCCTGACTTTC.